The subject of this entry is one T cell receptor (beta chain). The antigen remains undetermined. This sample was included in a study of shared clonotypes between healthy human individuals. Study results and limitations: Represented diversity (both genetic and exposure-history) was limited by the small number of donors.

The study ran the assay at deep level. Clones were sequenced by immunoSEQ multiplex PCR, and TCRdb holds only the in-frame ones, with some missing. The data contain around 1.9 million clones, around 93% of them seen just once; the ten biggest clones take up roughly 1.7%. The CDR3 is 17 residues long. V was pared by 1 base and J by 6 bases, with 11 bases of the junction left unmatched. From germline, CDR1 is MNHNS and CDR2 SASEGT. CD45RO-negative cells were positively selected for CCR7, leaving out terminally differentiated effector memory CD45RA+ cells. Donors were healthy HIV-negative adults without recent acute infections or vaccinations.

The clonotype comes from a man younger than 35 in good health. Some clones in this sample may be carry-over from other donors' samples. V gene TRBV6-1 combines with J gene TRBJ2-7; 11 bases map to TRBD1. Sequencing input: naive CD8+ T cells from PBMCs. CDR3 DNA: TGTGCCAGCAGTGAAGAGGGACAGGGGGAAGGTTGGGTCGAGCAGTACTTC. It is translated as CASSEEGQGEGWVEQYF.